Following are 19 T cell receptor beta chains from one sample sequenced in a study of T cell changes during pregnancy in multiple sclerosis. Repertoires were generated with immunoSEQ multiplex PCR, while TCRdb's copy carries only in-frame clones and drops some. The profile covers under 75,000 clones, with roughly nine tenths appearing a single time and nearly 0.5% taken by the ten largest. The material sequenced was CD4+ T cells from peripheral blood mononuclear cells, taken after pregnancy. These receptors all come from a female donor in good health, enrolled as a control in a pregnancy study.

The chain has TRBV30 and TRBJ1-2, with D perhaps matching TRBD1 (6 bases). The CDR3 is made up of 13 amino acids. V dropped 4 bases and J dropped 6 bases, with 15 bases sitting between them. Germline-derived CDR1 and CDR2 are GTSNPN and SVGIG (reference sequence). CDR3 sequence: CAWNTGSIDGYTF. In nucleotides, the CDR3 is TGTGCCTGGAACACAGGGTCGATAGATGGCTACACCTTC.

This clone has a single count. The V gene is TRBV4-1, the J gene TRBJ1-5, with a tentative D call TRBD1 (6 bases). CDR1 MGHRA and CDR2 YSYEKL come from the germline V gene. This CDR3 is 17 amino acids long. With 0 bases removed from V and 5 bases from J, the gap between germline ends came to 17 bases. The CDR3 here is CASSQESRGSSYQPQHF. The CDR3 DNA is TGCGCCAGCAGCCAAGAATCTAGGGGGAGCTCGTATCAGCCCCAGCATTTT.

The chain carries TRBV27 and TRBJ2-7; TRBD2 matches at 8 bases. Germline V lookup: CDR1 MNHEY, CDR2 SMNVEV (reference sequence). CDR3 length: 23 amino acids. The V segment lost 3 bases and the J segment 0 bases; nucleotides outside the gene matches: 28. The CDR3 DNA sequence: TGTGCCAGCAGTTTCAGAGCGGGGACTAGATATCGACTGGGAAAACCAAGCTCCTACGAGCAGTACTTC. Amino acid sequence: CASSFRAGTRYRLGKPSSYEQYF.

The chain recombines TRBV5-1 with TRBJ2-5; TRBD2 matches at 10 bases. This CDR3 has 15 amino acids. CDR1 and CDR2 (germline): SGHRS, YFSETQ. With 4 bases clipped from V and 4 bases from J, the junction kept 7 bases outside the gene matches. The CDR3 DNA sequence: TGCGCCAGCAGCCCAGCTAGCGGGGGATCAGAGACCCAGTACTTC. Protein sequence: CASSPASGGSETQYF. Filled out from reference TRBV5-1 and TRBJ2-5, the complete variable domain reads KAGVTQTPRYLIKTRGQQVTLSCSPISGHRSVSWYQQTPGQGLQFLFEYFSETQRNKGNFPGRFSGRQFSNSRSEMNVSTLELGDSALYLCASSPASGGSETQYFGPGTRLLVL.

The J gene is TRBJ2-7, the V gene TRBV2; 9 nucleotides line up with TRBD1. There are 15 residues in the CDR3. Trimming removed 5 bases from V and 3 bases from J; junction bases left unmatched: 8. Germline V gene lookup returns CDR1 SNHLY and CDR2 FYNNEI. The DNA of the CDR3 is TGTGCCAGCAGTCTCGGACAGGGGCGGATCTACGAGCAGTACTTC. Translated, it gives CASSLGQGRIYEQYF.

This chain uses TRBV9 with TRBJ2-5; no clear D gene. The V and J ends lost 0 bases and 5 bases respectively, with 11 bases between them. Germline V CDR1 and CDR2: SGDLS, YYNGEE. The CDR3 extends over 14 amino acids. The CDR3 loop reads CASSVGTAYETQYF. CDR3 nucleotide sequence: TGTGCCAGCAGCGTAGGAACAGCTTATGAGACCCAGTACTTC.

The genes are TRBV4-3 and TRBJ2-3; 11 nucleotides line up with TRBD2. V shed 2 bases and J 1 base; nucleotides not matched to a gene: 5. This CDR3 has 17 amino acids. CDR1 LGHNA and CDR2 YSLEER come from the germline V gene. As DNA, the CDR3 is TGCGCCAGCAGCCAAACCCGACTAGCGGGGCGCACAGATACGCAGTATTTT. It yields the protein CASSQTRLAGRTDTQYF.

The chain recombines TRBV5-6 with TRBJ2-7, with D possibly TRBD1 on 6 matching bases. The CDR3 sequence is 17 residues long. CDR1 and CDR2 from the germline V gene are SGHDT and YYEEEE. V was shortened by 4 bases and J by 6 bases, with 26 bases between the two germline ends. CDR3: CASSRMGFGGPNSEQYF. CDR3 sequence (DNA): TGTGCCAGCAGCCGAATGGGGTTTGGGGGCCCTAATTCCGAGCAGTACTTC.

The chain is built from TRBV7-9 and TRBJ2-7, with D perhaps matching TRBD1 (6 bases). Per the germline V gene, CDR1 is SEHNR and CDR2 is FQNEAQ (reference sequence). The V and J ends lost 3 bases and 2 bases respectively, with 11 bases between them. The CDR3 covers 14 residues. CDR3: CASSFPQGPYEQYF. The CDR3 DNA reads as TGTGCCAGCAGCTTCCCGCAGGGGCCCTACGAGCAGTACTTC.

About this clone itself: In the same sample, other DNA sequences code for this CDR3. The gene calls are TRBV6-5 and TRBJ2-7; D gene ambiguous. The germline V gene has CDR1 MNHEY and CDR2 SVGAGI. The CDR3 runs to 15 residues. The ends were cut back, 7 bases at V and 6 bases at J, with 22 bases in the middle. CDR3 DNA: TGTGCCAGCATCCACGCCGGCGGCCGCTCCGGCGAGCAGTACTTC. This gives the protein CASIHAGGRSGEQYF.

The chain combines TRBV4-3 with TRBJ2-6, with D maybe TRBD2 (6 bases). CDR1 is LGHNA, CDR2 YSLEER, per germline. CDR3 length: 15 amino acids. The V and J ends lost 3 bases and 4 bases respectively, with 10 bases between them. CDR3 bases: TGCGCCAGCAGCCAGGGACTTCCCGGGGCCAACGTCCTGACTTTC. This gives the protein CASSQGLPGANVLTF.

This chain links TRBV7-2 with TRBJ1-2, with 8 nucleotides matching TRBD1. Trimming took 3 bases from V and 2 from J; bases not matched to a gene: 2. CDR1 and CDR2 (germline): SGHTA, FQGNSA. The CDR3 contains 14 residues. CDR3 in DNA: TGTGCCAGCAGCTTGGACAGGGCCAACTATGGCTACACCTTC. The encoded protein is CASSLDRANYGYTF.

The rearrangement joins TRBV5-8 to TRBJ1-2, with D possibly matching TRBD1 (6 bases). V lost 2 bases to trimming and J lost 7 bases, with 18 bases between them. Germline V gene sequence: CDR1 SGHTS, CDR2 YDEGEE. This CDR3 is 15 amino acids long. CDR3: CASSLLLRTVSGYTF. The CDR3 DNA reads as TGTGCCAGCAGCTTATTGCTCAGGACAGTATCTGGCTACACCTTC.

The CDR3 DNA follows: TGTGCCAGTAGCGAGACAGGGGGGACTGTTCTTGAGACCCAGTACTTC. This translates into CASSETGGTVLETQYF. The genes are TRBV19 and TRBJ2-5; 9 nucleotides align to TRBD1. CDR3 length equals 16 residues. Germline trimming cut 6 bases from V and 5 bases from J; bases unmatched to any gene: 13. The germline gives CDR1 LNHDA, CDR2 SQIVND (reference sequence).

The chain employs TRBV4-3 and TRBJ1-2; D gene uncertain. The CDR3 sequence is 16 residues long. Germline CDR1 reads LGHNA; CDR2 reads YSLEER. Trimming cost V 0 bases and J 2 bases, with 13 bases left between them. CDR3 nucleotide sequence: TGCGCCAGCAGCCAAGATTGGAGGGTTATGAACTATGGCTACACCTTC. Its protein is CASSQDWRVMNYGYTF.

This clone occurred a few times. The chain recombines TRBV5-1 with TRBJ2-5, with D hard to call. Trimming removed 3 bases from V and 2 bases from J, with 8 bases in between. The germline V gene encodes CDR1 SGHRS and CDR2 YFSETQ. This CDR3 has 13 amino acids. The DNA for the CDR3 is TGCGCCAGCAGCTCTTTCGGGCAAGAGACCCAGTACTTC. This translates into CASSSFGQETQYF.

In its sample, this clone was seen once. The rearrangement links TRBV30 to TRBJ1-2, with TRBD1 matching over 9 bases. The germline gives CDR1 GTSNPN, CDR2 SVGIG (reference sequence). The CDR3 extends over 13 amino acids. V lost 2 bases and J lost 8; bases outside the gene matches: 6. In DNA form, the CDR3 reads TGTGCCTGGAGTTCACAGGGGGCGCAGGGCTACACCTTC. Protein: CAWSSQGAQGYTF.

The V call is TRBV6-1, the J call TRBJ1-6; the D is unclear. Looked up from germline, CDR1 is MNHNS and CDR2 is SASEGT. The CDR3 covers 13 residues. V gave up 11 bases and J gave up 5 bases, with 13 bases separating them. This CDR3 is CALRENDNSPLHF. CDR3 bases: TGTGCCTTGAGGGAAAATGATAATTCACCCCTCCACTTT.

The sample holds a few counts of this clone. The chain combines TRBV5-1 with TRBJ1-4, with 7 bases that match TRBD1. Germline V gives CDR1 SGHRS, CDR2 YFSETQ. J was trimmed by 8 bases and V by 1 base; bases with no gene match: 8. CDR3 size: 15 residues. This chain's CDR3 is CASSLKRETGEKLFF. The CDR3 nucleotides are TGCGCCAGCAGCTTGAAGAGGGAGACAGGGGAAAAACTGTTTTTT.